Listed below are T cell receptor beta chains from one sample, sequenced in a study of Ad26.COV2.S vaccination and SARS-CoV-2 variants. The repertoire was sequenced with immunoSEQ multiplex PCR; TCRdb's copy has only in-frame clones and lacks some. The sample contains hundreds of thousands of clones, around 90% of which appear only once. Here the sequenced sample was peripheral blood, taken in a trial of Ad26.COV2.S vaccine versus placebo. These receptor sequences come from a person between 18 and 60 years old who received the Ad26.COV2.S COVID-19 vaccine or a placebo. CDR3s include the opening cysteine and the closing phenylalanine or tryptophan. Fields, in order: CDR3 DNA, CDR3 protein, V gene, D gene, clone size, J gene. D genes are given only for firm matches. Clone size is shown for a subset of rows, as once, few, many or a class of expanded clone.

TGTGCCAGCAGTGAACTAGCGGGGCCCCAGGGGGACAATGAGCAGTTCTTC	CASSELAGPQGDNEQFF	TRBV2	TRBD2	.	TRBJ2-1
TGTGCCTGGAGTATAGGGGGTAATTCACCCCTCCACTTT	CAWSIGGNSPLHF	TRBV30	.	once	TRBJ1-6
TGTGCTAGTGGTTTTGGTCAAAACACCATATATTTT	CASGFGQNTIYF	TRBV12-5	.	.	TRBJ1-3
TGCGCCAGCAGCCAAGAGGGGCAGGGAGGGAACGAGCAGTACTTC	CASSQEGQGGNEQYF	TRBV4-1	TRBD2	once	TRBJ2-7
TGTGCCAGCAGCGTAGGTTCTTCCGGGACAGACTACGAGCAGTACTTC	CASSVGSSGTDYEQYF	TRBV9	TRBD1	.	TRBJ2-7
TGTGCCAGCAGTTCTGGGTTTCAGCCCCAGCATTTT	CASSSGFQPQHF	TRBV27	.	.	TRBJ1-5
TGTGCCAGTAGTATCCGGGGGGCGGAATTCAGCAATCAGCCCCAGCATTTT	CASSIRGAEFSNQPQHF	TRBV19	.	.	TRBJ1-5
TGCGCCAGCAGCTTGGGATGGGGTTCAAGGGAGACCCAGTACTTC	CASSLGWGSRETQYF	TRBV5-1	.	.	TRBJ2-5
TGTGCCTGGAGTACACAGGATCAGCCCCAGCATTTT	CAWSTQDQPQHF	TRBV30	.	.	TRBJ1-5
TGTGCCAGCAGCCAAGCCCAGGGGGGTCCCAATGAGCAGTTCTTC	CASSQAQGGPNEQFF	TRBV14	.	.	TRBJ2-1
TGTGCCAGCAGCTTAGTGGGTTCAGGGGCAGATACGCAGTATTTT	CASSLVGSGADTQYF	TRBV7-2	.	.	TRBJ2-3
TGTGCCAGCAGCCTCGACAGGGGAAACACCGGGGAGCTGTTTTTT	CASSLDRGNTGELFF	TRBV7-6	TRBD1	.	TRBJ2-2
TGTGCCAGCAGTTCAACCGCGGGGGGCGCCTCCAAAAACATTCAGTACTTC	CASSSTAGGASKNIQYF	TRBV28	TRBD2	.	TRBJ2-4
TGCGCCAGCAGTCTTGACAGGGAACATAACTACGAGCAGTACTTC	CASSLDREHNYEQYF	TRBV23-1	TRBD1	.	TRBJ2-7
TGCGCCAGTAAAGCGGGGCCTCTCACAGATACGCAGTATTTT	CASKAGPLTDTQYF	TRBV4-1	TRBD2	.	TRBJ2-3
TGTGCCAGCAGTCTATATAACACCGGGGAGCTGTTTTTT	CASSLYNTGELFF	TRBV27	.	.	TRBJ2-2
TGTGCCAGCAGCGTAGGGCATAGAAATAATTCACCCCTCCACTTT	CASSVGHRNNSPLHF	TRBV9	.	.	TRBJ1-6
TGTGCCATTTCGCTCCTAGGGGGGTCCGAGACCCAGTACTTC	CAISLLGGSETQYF	TRBV6-5	.	once	TRBJ2-5
TGCGCCAGCAGCTTGTCGCAGGCGAACACCGGGGAGCTGTTTTTT	CASSLSQANTGELFF	TRBV5-1	.	.	TRBJ2-2
TGTGCCAGCAGCCAAGATTCGCAGGGGGCATACTATGGCTACACCTTC	CASSQDSQGAYYGYTF	TRBV4-2	TRBD1	few	TRBJ1-2
TGTGCGGCTAGCGGGGGAACCTACGAGCAGTACTTC	CAASGGTYEQYF	TRBV7-9	TRBD2	.	TRBJ2-7
TGTGCTAGTGGTTTTCGAGACGACGGGTCCTACGAGCAGTACTTC	CASGFRDDGSYEQYF	TRBV12-5	.	.	TRBJ2-7
TGTGCCAGTAGCACTACCGGGACAGGGGTTGACTACGAGCAGTACTTC	CASSTTGTGVDYEQYF	TRBV19	TRBD1	.	TRBJ2-7
TGTGCCAGCAGCTTACCCCGGAGGGGAAACAATGAAAAACTGTTTTTT	CASSLPRRGNNEKLFF	TRBV7-9	.	.	TRBJ1-4
TGTGCCAGTAGAACTAGCGGGGGTAGCACAGATACGCAGTATTTT	CASRTSGGSTDTQYF	TRBV19	TRBD2	once	TRBJ2-3
TGTGCCAGCAGAAACCGGGGAAACCGGCCCGGGGAGCTGTTTTTT	CASRNRGNRPGELFF	TRBV6-5	.	.	TRBJ2-2
TGTGCCAGCAGCTTAGGAGACAACCATAATTCACCCCTCCACTTT	CASSLGDNHNSPLHF	TRBV7-8	.	once	TRBJ1-6
TGTGCCAGCAGCCCCAATTTAAATCAGCCCCAGCATTTT	CASSPNLNQPQHF	TRBV6-5	.	.	TRBJ1-5
TGCAGCGTTGAAGTCAGGGCGGGGGAAAAACTGTTTTTT	CSVEVRAGEKLFF	TRBV29-1	.	.	TRBJ1-4
TGCGCCAGCAGCTGGTGGACAGGGGAGAACACTGAAGCTTTCTTT	CASSWWTGENTEAFF	TRBV5-1	TRBD1	.	TRBJ1-1
TGTGCCAGCAGCCAACTACAGGACACTGAAGCTTTCTTT	CASSQLQDTEAFF	TRBV3-1/TRBV3-2	.	few	TRBJ1-1
TGTGCCAGCAGCCCCAGGACAGGGGCTTACAATGAGCAGTTCTTC	CASSPRTGAYNEQFF	TRBV6-5	TRBD1	.	TRBJ2-1
TGTGCCAGCAGCGCAATATGGCGAGCTCAGAACACTGAAGCTTTCTTT	CASSAIWRAQNTEAFF	TRBV5-8	.	.	TRBJ1-1
TGTGCCTGTGACAGGGGGGTGGGGACCTACGAGCAGTACTTC	CACDRGVGTYEQYF	TRBV30	TRBD1	.	TRBJ2-7
TGTGCCAGCAGCAAAATATGGGAATTGCCTCCGTCTGGCAATCAGCCCCAGCATTTT	CASSKIWELPPSGNQPQHF	TRBV21-1	.	.	TRBJ1-5
TGTGCCTGGTACAGGGGAGTCCTAGGTGGGGAGCTGTTTTTT	CAWYRGVLGGELFF	TRBV30	TRBD1	.	TRBJ2-2
TGCGCCAGCAGCCCGGGACCGAGGCCAGATACGCAGTATTTT	CASSPGPRPDTQYF	TRBV5-1	.	.	TRBJ2-3
TGTGCCAGCTCCCGACGGGAGAGCAGGGTCGCAGATACGCAGTATTTT	CASSRRESRVADTQYF	TRBV18	.	.	TRBJ2-3
TGCGCCAGCAGCTTTGGACAGGCTTTCATGAACACTGAAGCTTTCTTT	CASSFGQAFMNTEAFF	TRBV5-1	TRBD1	.	TRBJ1-1
TGTGCCAGCAGCTTTCCGTCAGGGGAGCAGTACTTC	CASSFPSGEQYF	TRBV5-4	.	once	TRBJ2-7
TGTGCCAGCACCGAGACAGTCCGGGCCCTGTACTTC	CASTETVRALYF	TRBV6-5	.	.	TRBJ2-7
TGTGCCAGCAGCCAAAGGAGGGGTAGAGCTGAAGCTTTCTTT	CASSQRRGRAEAFF	TRBV6-5	.	few	TRBJ1-1
TGTGCCAGCAGTTTCGGTACTGGCGATCAGCCCCAGCATTTT	CASSFGTGDQPQHF	TRBV27	.	.	TRBJ1-5
TGTGCCAGCAGCCCACAGGCAGGGGGCACCACCGGGGAGCTGTTTTTT	CASSPQAGGTTGELFF	TRBV5-4	TRBD1	.	TRBJ2-2
TGTGCCAGTGTTGGCAGGTATAGCAATCAGCCCCAGCATTTT	CASVGRYSNQPQHF	TRBV19	.	few	TRBJ1-5
TGTGCCAGCAGCTTACCGGGGGATAGCTATGGCTACACCTTC	CASSLPGDSYGYTF	TRBV7-9	.	.	TRBJ1-2